The next 18 T cell receptor beta chains were all read from a single sample in a study of technical replicates of blood from a few donors. Sequencing was performed with immunoSEQ multiplex PCR; in TCRdb, only in-frame clones are kept and a portion is missing. In the table there are 65,000 to 80,000 clones, around 96% of which are singletons. The material sequenced was T cells isolated from PBMCs. The receptors shown here come from a human donor in good health.

This clone has just one count. The chain has TRBV5-6 and TRBJ1-1; D might be TRBD1 (6 bases). Trimming cost V 5 bases and J 6 bases, with 23 bases left between them. CDR1 is SGHDT, CDR2 YYEEEE, per germline. This CDR3 is built from 16 residues. The CDR3 protein is CASSRLQGSTIPEAFF. CDR3 nucleotide sequence: TGTGCCAGCAGTCGGTTGCAGGGGTCAACGATTCCTGAAGCTTTCTTT.

The chain employs TRBV5-4 and TRBJ2-3, with 7 bases aligning to TRBD2. J was trimmed by 3 bases and V by 0 bases; bases with no gene match: 4. The CDR3 runs to 15 residues. CDR1 SGHNT and CDR2 YYREEE come from the germline V gene (reference sequence). The chain's CDR3 is CASSLGLALTDTQYF. The CDR3 coding sequence is TGTGCCAGCAGCTTGGGACTAGCACTGACAGATACGCAGTATTTT.

This clone is a singleton in its sample. The chain links TRBV18 to TRBJ2-5, with D tentatively TRBD2 (6 bases). CDR3 size: 14 residues. V shed 6 bases and J shed 2 bases, with 13 bases lying between them. The V gene's germline CDR1 is KGHSH and CDR2 LQKENI. DNA for the CDR3: TGTGCCAGCTCGCGCAACCGGGGGCAAGAGACCCAGTACTTC. Encoded protein: CASSRNRGQETQYF.

V usage is TRBV2 and J usage is TRBJ1-5; 7 bases map to TRBD1. The germline V gene has CDR1 SNHLY and CDR2 FYNNEI. Trimming took 5 bases from V and 0 from J; bases not matched to a gene: 7. This CDR3 is built from 16 residues. The CDR3 DNA is TGTGCCAGCAGTCCCGGGACAGACCTTAGCAATCAGCCCCAGCATTTT. This translates into CASSPGTDLSNQPQHF.

This chain joins TRBV20-1 and TRBJ1-1; D remains unclear. Germline V gene data show CDR1 as DFQATT and CDR2 as SNEGSKA (reference sequence). V lost 4 bases and J lost 2, with 5 bases in between. This CDR3 has 11 residues. The CDR3 spells CSAIRNTEAFF. In DNA, the CDR3 is TGCAGTGCTATCCGTAACACTGAAGCTTTCTTT.

This chain links TRBV27 with TRBJ2-6; D is possibly TRBD2 (5 bases). In germline, CDR1 is MNHEY, CDR2 SMNVEV (reference sequence). The CDR3 contains 15 residues. V gave up 5 bases and J gave up 1 base, with 9 bases separating them. In DNA, the CDR3 is TGTGCCAGCAGTACTACGGGATCTGGGGCCAACGTCCTGACTTTC. Protein sequence: CASSTTGSGANVLTF.

This chain connects TRBV18 to TRBJ2-2; D ambiguous. Germline V CDR1 and CDR2: KGHSH, LQKENI. Trimming stripped 1 base from V and 3 bases from J, with 3 bases between. The CDR3 has 13 residues. The CDR3 bases are TGTGCCAGCTCACCACACTACACCGGGGAGCTGTTTTTT. Translating it yields CASSPHYTGELFF.

Written as DNA, the CDR3 is TGTGCCAGCAGCTTAACAGGGGAAGCTTTCTTT. It translates to CASSLTGEAFF. J is TRBJ1-1 and V is TRBV7-2; weak D call: TRBD1 (6 bases). V was trimmed by 2 bases and J by 8 bases, leaving 6 bases between them. The CDR3 totals 11 residues. Germline V gene data show CDR1 as SGHTA and CDR2 as FQGNSA.

This clone occurred once. V usage is TRBV5-1 and J usage is TRBJ1-2; possibly TRBD1 for D (6 bases). V was shortened by 0 bases and J by 4 bases, with 13 bases between the two germline ends. The germline gives CDR1 SGHRS, CDR2 YFSETQ. The CDR3 is 15 amino acids. CDR3 bases: TGCGCCAGCAGCTTGGAGGGGACAAACTCCTATGGCTACACCTTC. Residues: CASSLEGTNSYGYTF.

This chain uses TRBV7-9 with TRBJ2-5; D might be TRBD1 (6 bases). Germline values: CDR1 SEHNR, CDR2 FQNEAQ (reference sequence). The CDR3 runs to 14 residues. V was pared by 4 bases and J by 4 bases, with 13 bases between. For the CDR3, the DNA is TGTGCCAGCAGCTCACAGGGAACAGGAGAGACCCAGTACTTC. Its translation is CASSSQGTGETQYF.

The chain uses TRBV11-2 and TRBJ1-1; 8 nucleotides line up with TRBD1. Germline lookup yields CDR1 SGHAT and CDR2 FQNNGV. After removal of 1 base from V and 5 bases from J, the junction contained 3 bases not matched to a gene. This CDR3 comprises 14 residues. The CDR3 here is CASSLGQGSTEAFF. CDR3 DNA: TGTGCCAGCAGCTTAGGACAGGGGTCTACTGAAGCTTTCTTT.

The J gene is TRBJ1-5, the V gene TRBV28; possibly TRBD1 for D (5 bases). Germline V gives CDR1 MDHEN, CDR2 SYDVKM. Trimming pared 2 bases from V and 3 bases from J, leaving 14 bases between. This CDR3 region has 16 residues. The CDR3, as DNA: TGTGCCAGCAGTTTAATGCCAGGGTCGGACAATCAGCCCCAGCATTTT. This translates into CASSLMPGSDNQPQHF.

V and J are TRBV28 and TRBJ1-4, with D uncertain. In germline, CDR1 is MDHEN, CDR2 SYDVKM. The V end was cut by 6 bases, the J end by 7 bases, with 15 bases between. The CDR3 covers 14 residues. CDR3 amino acids: CASSPTEAAEKLFF. DNA for the CDR3: TGTGCCAGCAGCCCTACGGAGGCCGCTGAAAAACTGTTTTTT.

The chain employs TRBV4-1 and TRBJ2-7; 10 positions agree with TRBD2. This CDR3 contains 18 residues. The J segment lost 7 bases and the V segment lost 1 base, leaving 16 bases of the junction unmatched. From germline, CDR1 is MGHRA and CDR2 YSYEKL. The CDR3 is CASSQGKVGLAVFREQYF. DNA for the CDR3: TGCGCCAGCAGCCAAGGAAAGGTAGGACTAGCGGTCTTTCGGGAGCAGTACTTC.

This clone was observed a single time. This chain links TRBV28 with TRBJ2-7; 10 bases fit TRBD2. J gave up 4 bases and V 2 bases, and 5 bases lay outside the gene matches. Germline-derived CDR1 and CDR2 are MDHEN and SYDVKM. This CDR3 comprises 15 residues. This chain's CDR3 is CASSLRSGRGYEQYF. The DNA for the CDR3 is TGTGCCAGCAGTTTAAGGAGCGGGAGGGGGTACGAGCAGTACTTC.

This clone has only one observation. The chain joins TRBV2 to TRBJ2-7, with D tentatively TRBD2 (5 bases). The CDR3 is 14 amino acids. CDR1 and CDR2 (germline): SNHLY, FYNNEI. Trimming shortened V by 3 bases and J by 3 bases, and 12 bases separated the two germline ends. The CDR3 sequence: CASSDGGSVYEQYF. The CDR3 DNA follows: TGTGCCAGCAGTGACGGTGGTAGCGTCTACGAGCAGTACTTC.

A remark on this clone: This sample also contains other DNA sequences that code for the same CDR3. The chain recombines TRBV27 with TRBJ2-1, with 8 positions matching TRBD2. CDR1 MNHEY and CDR2 SMNVEV come from the germline V gene (reference sequence). The CDR3 covers 15 residues. The J segment lost 4 bases and the V segment lost 3 bases, leaving 5 bases of the junction unmatched. The CDR3 protein is CASSLGSGAYNEQFF. CDR3 nucleotide sequence: TGTGCCAGCAGTTTGGGTAGCGGGGCATACAATGAGCAGTTCTTC.

The chain recombines TRBV10-3 with TRBJ2-7, with 9 nucleotides matching TRBD2. Germline V CDR1 and CDR2: ENHRY, SYGVKD. Unmatched junction bases numbered 2, after V lost 3 bases and J lost 2 bases. CDR3 length: 14 residues. CDR3 residues: CAISDLAGTYEQYF. The CDR3 DNA sequence: TGTGCCATCAGTGATCTAGCGGGGACCTACGAGCAGTACTTC.